This T cell receptor (beta chain) appears in the sequencing data of a study of T-cell memory formation after mild COVID-19 (dated by TCRdb to the early 2020s). General notes on the study: Most TCR sequence clusters were specific to one of the two donors. T-cell clones expanding and contracting after mild COVID-19 in a couple of donors were tracked by longitudinal TCRalpha and TCRbeta repertoire sequencing. Two young, previously healthy adult volunteers, one female and one male, were included in the cohort.

Points the paper makes about the study in general: Contracting CD4+ clones turned up mainly in the CM and EM memory subsets, whereas EMRA was where CD8+ clones were enriched. Some responding clones were detected in pre-infection memory, which suggested that pre-existing cross-reactive memory T cells had joined the SARS-CoV-2 response. Clones contracting from day 15 to 85 had balanced CD4/CD8 phenotypes, while a second wave expanding from day 15 to 37 was biased towards CD4+. The study included only a couple of mild cases, and larger cohorts that include severe cases with pre-infection samples were judged to be necessary. The second-wave clones that peaked on day 37 were not confirmed to be SARS-CoV-2 specific.

On this clonotype: Its antigen remains unidentified. No much larger clonotype is one base removed from it; base qualities were not supplied.

PBMCs were isolated by Ficoll-Paque density gradient centrifugation. The data were produced on an Illumina NovaSeq 6000. cDNA libraries for TCRalpha and TCRbeta were prepared by 5'RACE using constant-segment primers, with sample barcodes and unique molecular identifiers added. Trizol reagent was used to extract RNA from every sample. Libraries were amplified in two PCR steps, with a second sample barcode and Illumina TruSeq adapters added in the second step. The libraries were sequenced on an Illumina NovaSeq using 2 x 150 bp paired-end reads. As for how the authors treated the data: Reads were demultiplexed and collapsed into UMI-guided consensus sequences with migec v1.2.7. Using mixcr v2.1.11, UMI consensuses were aligned to TRA and TRB V and J templates and then assembled into clonotypes. A clonotype was counted as expanded or contracted only if both edgeR and NoisET called the change significant, with noise models trained on biological replicates. edgeR calls used a false discovery rate-adjusted p below 0.01 and a log2 fold-change threshold of 1. As an exploratory analysis of dynamics, max-normalized trajectories of the 1000 most abundant clonotypes were examined by PCA with hierarchical clustering. Separately sequenced CD4+ and CD8+ repertoires were used to assign a CD4 or CD8 phenotype to each responding clone. TCRdb reran the public reads through fastp at Q25 and MiXCR, keeping productive beta chains. Each entry is one CDR3 protein sequence, shown with its most common DNA and genes. TCRdb's processing, not the authors', yielded these V and J calls. The sample table lists more than 300,000 distinct CDR3 sequences, approximately 15% of them with a count of one. The ten largest clones represent approximately 21% of the sample.

The germline V and J ends show losses of 0 bases and 5 bases respectively, and no gene match explains 1 base of the junction. The CDR3 starts with the cysteine, ends with the phenylalanine, and has 14 residues. Of the read, only the CDR3 DNA is kept; its 42 bases are in frame from base 1. CDR1 LGHDT and CDR2 YNNKEL were looked up in the germline V gene (reference sequence). The source of this sequence is a man in his late teens or twenties who had mild COVID-19 (a few samples of this study predate the infection). The sample titles of this study are shuffled in the database, so cell type and time point are left out; the donor was told from shared clones. The specimen sequenced was PBMCs or a T cell subset sorted from them (not recorded which). This chain joins TRBV3-1 to TRBJ2-1; 7 middle bases align to TRBD2. The CDR3 has the sequence CASSQDGTNNEQFF. The DNA reads TGTGCCAGCAGCCAAGATGGGACTAACAATGAGCAGTTCTTC.